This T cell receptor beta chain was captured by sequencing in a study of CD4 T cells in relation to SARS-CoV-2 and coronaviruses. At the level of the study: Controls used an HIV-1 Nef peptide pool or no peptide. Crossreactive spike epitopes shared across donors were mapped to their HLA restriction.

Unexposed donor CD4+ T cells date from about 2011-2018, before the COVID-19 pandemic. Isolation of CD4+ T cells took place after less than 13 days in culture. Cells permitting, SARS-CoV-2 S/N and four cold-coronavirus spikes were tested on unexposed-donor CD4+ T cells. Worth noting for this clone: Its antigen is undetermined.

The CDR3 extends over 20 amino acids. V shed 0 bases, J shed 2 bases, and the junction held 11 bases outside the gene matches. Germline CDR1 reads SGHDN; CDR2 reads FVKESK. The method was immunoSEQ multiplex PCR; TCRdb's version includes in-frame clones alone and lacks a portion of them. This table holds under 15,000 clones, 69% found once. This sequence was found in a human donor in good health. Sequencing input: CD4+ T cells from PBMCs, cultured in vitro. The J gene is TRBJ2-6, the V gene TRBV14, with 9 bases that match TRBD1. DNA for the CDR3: TGTGCCAGCAGCCAAGATACAGGGGGCTCAACCTATCCTGGGGCCAACGTCCTGACTTTC. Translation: CASSQDTGGSTYPGANVLTF.